Following are 24 T cell receptor beta chains from one sample sequenced in a study of cytomegalovirus exposure and HLA in healthy donors. The PCR ran on 60 Vbeta and 13 Jbeta primers. Only in-frame clones appear in the TCRdb table, and some are missing; sequencing was by immunoSEQ multiplex PCR. Recorded for this sample: over 100,000 clones. Sequencing was carried out using PBMCs. These TCRs come from a man aged 35 to 55 in good health and CMV-seropositive.

CDR3: CSVESSGIEKLFF. The CDR3 coding sequence is TGCAGCGTTGAATCTTCAGGGATTGAAAAACTGTTTTTT. V gene TRBV29-1 combines with J gene TRBJ1-4; possibly TRBD1 for D (5 bases). Trimming stripped 2 bases from V and 7 bases from J, with 11 bases between. CDR1 and CDR2 (germline): SQVTM, ANQGSEA. This CDR3 has 13 residues.

This sequence joins TRBV7-9 and TRBJ2-7; 7 bases map to TRBD2. There are 13 residues in the CDR3. Germline CDR1 SEHNR, CDR2 FQNEAQ (reference sequence). Trimming at V came to 5 bases and at J to 6 bases, leaving 7 bases not matched to a gene. CDR3 DNA sequence: TGTGCCAGCAGCCCTATAGCGGGTGGCGAGCAGTACTTC. Translation gives CASSPIAGGEQYF.

The chain joins TRBV2 to TRBJ1-2; TRBD1 aligns across 7 bases. The CDR3 is made up of 15 amino acids. From germline, CDR1 is SNHLY and CDR2 FYNNEI. The V and J ends lost 2 bases and 4 bases, in that order; junction bases with no gene match: 7. The CDR3 here is CASSEIGTAPYGYTF. As DNA, the CDR3 is TGTGCCAGCAGTGAAATTGGGACAGCTCCCTATGGCTACACCTTC.

This chain uses TRBV7-9 with TRBJ2-2, with D possibly being TRBD1 (5 bases). CDR1 SEHNR and CDR2 FQNEAQ come from the germline V gene (reference sequence). The CDR3 is 16 residues long. Trimming left V 5 bases short and J 6 bases short, with 19 bases between. The CDR3 spells CASSPNSGMSAGELFF. DNA of the CDR3: TGTGCCAGCAGCCCAAACTCAGGGATGAGTGCCGGGGAGCTGTTTTTT.

The chain couples TRBV9 to TRBJ1-2, with 7 bases aligning to TRBD1. J lost 6 bases, V lost 4 bases, and 21 bases had no gene match. This CDR3 contains 18 residues. CDR1 SGDLS and CDR2 YYNGEE come from the germline V gene. The CDR3 region is CASSPTGDSGPAGDGYTF. The CDR3 DNA sequence: TGTGCCAGCAGCCCCACGGGGGACAGCGGACCTGCCGGGGATGGCTACACCTTC.

The chain is built from TRBV6-9 and TRBJ1-5, with 7 bases matching TRBD1. Germline CDR1 reads MNHGY; CDR2 reads SVAAGI. The CDR3 extends over 17 amino acids. With 0 bases clipped from V and 0 bases from J, the junction kept 5 bases outside the gene matches. CDR3 nucleotide sequence: TGTGCCAGCAGTTATTCGTGGGACAGCAATAGCAATCAGCCCCAGCATTTT. Protein product: CASSYSWDSNSNQPQHF.

The gene calls are TRBV6-1 and TRBJ2-2; D possibly corresponds to TRBD2 (5 bases). With 7 bases removed from V and 1 base from J, the gap between germline ends came to 13 bases. Germline V gene sequence: CDR1 MNHNS, CDR2 SASEGT. The CDR3 sequence is 15 residues long. The CDR3: CASTLDGRNTGELFF. For the CDR3, the DNA is TGTGCCAGCACCCTCGATGGGAGGAACACCGGGGAGCTGTTTTTT.

The V and J genes are TRBV6-1 and TRBJ1-4, with 7 bases fitting TRBD1. CDR3 length: 16 residues. Germline loops: CDR1 MNHNS, CDR2 SASEGT. J was trimmed by 6 bases and V by 4 bases; bases with no gene match: 11. DNA for the CDR3: TGTGCCAGCAGTGCCTACTCAGGGGGAGTCGATGAAAAACTGTTTTTT. It is translated as CASSAYSGGVDEKLFF.

The rearrangement links TRBV5-6 to TRBJ2-7; D gene unclear. The V end lost 0 bases, the J end lost 7 bases, and 5 bases lay between the germline ends. Germline V gene lookup returns CDR1 SGHDT and CDR2 YYEEEE. This CDR3 comprises 11 residues. In DNA, the CDR3 is TGTGCCAGCAGCTTGGCGTCGGAGCAGTACTTC. This codes for CASSLASEQYF.

This rearrangement joins TRBV18 to TRBJ2-3; D is ambiguous. Germline CDR1 reads KGHSH; CDR2 reads LQKENI. This CDR3 has 12 amino acids. V was pared by 8 bases and J by 7 bases, with 13 bases between. CDR3 sequence reads: CASALTGNTQYF. The CDR3 DNA reads as TGTGCCAGCGCGTTGACTGGCAATACGCAGTATTTT.

This rearrangement joins TRBV6-1 to TRBJ1-5; 7 bases map to TRBD1. The germline V gene has CDR1 MNHNS and CDR2 SASEGT. This CDR3 is built from 13 residues. V shed 7 bases and J 3 bases; nucleotides not matched to a gene: 3. CDR3 sequence (DNA): TGTGCCAGCAAGGGGGCCGCCAATCAGCCCCAGCATTTT. It encodes CASKGAANQPQHF.

This chain connects TRBV6-4 to TRBJ2-1; 9 bases map to TRBD1. This CDR3 comprises 15 residues. Germline V gene lookup returns CDR1 MRHNA and CDR2 SNTAGT. The ends lost 6 bases at V and 4 bases at J; junction bases unmatched: 7. CDR3 loop: CASSLTGGDYNEQFF. CDR3 nucleotides: TGTGCCAGCAGCTTAACAGGGGGCGATTACAATGAGCAGTTCTTC.

The V and J genes are TRBV13 and TRBJ1-5; possibly TRBD1 for D (6 bases). CDR3 length equals 15 residues. The germline gives CDR1 PRHDT, CDR2 FYEKMQ (reference sequence). Trimming took 0 bases from V and 4 from J, leaving 10 bases between them. CDR3 loop: CASSLGRDKNQPQHF. The CDR3 DNA sequence: TGTGCCAGCAGCTTAGGCCGGGACAAAAATCAGCCCCAGCATTTT.

This chain connects TRBV7-8 to TRBJ2-1; TRBD1 is a possible D gene (5 bases). The V gene's germline CDR1 is SGHVS and CDR2 FQNEAQ. The CDR3 loop spans 16 amino acids. The V end lost 1 base, the J end lost 7 bases, and 17 bases lay between the germline ends. CDR3 sequence reads: CASSLVLKQVGNEQFF. In nucleotides, the CDR3 is TGTGCCAGCAGCTTAGTTTTGAAACAGGTCGGGAATGAGCAGTTCTTC.

The chain joins TRBV5-1 to TRBJ2-2; TRBD1 matches 8 bases. Trimming cost V 0 bases and J 5 bases; bases outside gene matches: 3. This CDR3 comprises 15 residues. Germline lookup yields CDR1 SGHRS and CDR2 YFSETQ. The CDR3 DNA reads as TGCGCCAGCAGCTTGGTAGGACAGGGAACCGGGGAGCTGTTTTTT. Translation: CASSLVGQGTGELFF.

The chain has TRBV27 and TRBJ2-1, with D unclear. Deletions cut 4 bases from V and 0 bases from J, with 10 bases between. Germline V gene sequence: CDR1 MNHEY, CDR2 SMNVEV (reference sequence). The CDR3 sequence is 15 residues long. The CDR3 DNA is TGTGCCAGCAGTTCACGACTGGGCTCCTACAATGAGCAGTTCTTC. This codes for CASSSRLGSYNEQFF.

V and J are TRBV28 and TRBJ2-7; 7 bases are shared with TRBD1. CDR3 length: 16 amino acids. Germline V gives CDR1 MDHEN, CDR2 SYDVKM. With 4 bases clipped from V and 4 bases from J, the junction kept 13 bases outside the gene matches. CDR3 bases: TGTGCCAGCAGTTCCCATGGGACAGTTTCTCGTTACGAGCAGTACTTC. It specifies CASSSHGTVSRYEQYF.

The CDR3 DNA sequence: TGTGCCAGCAGCTCCCTCGGCGGATCCTACGAGCAGTACTTC. This codes for CASSSLGGSYEQYF. This chain links TRBV7-2 with TRBJ2-7; no reliable D call. Germline V gives CDR1 SGHTA, CDR2 FQGNSA. The CDR3 is 14 amino acids. Trimming cost V 4 bases and J 1 base, with 11 bases left between them.

The rearrangement joins TRBV11-2 to TRBJ2-1; D is unresolved. This CDR3 comprises 13 residues. Trimming removed 2 bases from V and 4 bases from J, with 6 bases in between. Germline V lookup: CDR1 SGHAT, CDR2 FQNNGV. The CDR3 spells CASSLNGYNEQFF. CDR3 nucleotide sequence: TGTGCCAGCAGCTTAAACGGTTACAATGAGCAGTTCTTC.

The rearrangement joins TRBV5-4 to TRBJ2-2; possible D gene TRBD1, 6 bases. Trimming took 0 bases from V and 4 from J, leaving 10 bases between them. The CDR3 extends over 15 amino acids. Germline-derived CDR1 and CDR2 are SGHNT and YYREEE (reference sequence). DNA of the CDR3: TGTGCCAGCAGCTTGGTAGGACAGATCACCGGGGAGCTGTTTTTT. It yields the protein CASSLVGQITGELFF.

V is TRBV2 and J is TRBJ1-2; TRBD1 agrees at 12 bases. V trimming: 4 bases; J trimming: 8 bases; junction bases outside the gene matches: 14. The CDR3 sequence is 17 residues long. The germline gives CDR1 SNHLY, CDR2 FYNNEI. CDR3 region: CASSAYTTGTGGRGYTF. For the CDR3, the DNA is TGTGCCAGCAGTGCGTACACTACCGGGACAGGGGGCCGGGGCTACACCTTC. Variable domain in full (rest from reference TRBV2 and TRBJ1-2): EPEVTQTPSHQVTQMGQEVILRCVPISNHLYFYWYRQILGQKVEFLVSFYNNEISEKSEIFDDQFSVERPDGSNFTLKIRSTKLEDSAMYFCASSAYTTGTGGRGYTFGSGTRLTVV.

The chain carries TRBV2 and TRBJ2-7, with 10 bases aligning to TRBD2. CDR3 size: 14 residues. The germline V gene has CDR1 SNHLY and CDR2 FYNNEI. The trim removed 5 bases at V and 4 bases at J, leaving 5 bases unmatched. The CDR3 reads CASSPRTSGYEQYF. CDR3 DNA sequence: TGTGCCAGCAGTCCGCGGACTAGCGGTTACGAGCAGTACTTC.

V usage is TRBV5-1 and J usage is TRBJ2-3; tentatively, D is TRBD1 (6 bases). Germline CDR1 reads SGHRS; CDR2 reads YFSETQ. With 1 base removed from V and 3 bases from J, the gap between germline ends came to 9 bases. CDR3 size: 14 residues. CDR3 sequence reads: CASSLSGQTDTQYF. CDR3 in DNA: TGCGCCAGCAGCTTGAGCGGACAGACAGATACGCAGTATTTT.

This chain connects TRBV29-1 to TRBJ2-1; D is ambiguous. V lost 6 bases and J lost 0, with 21 bases in between. Germline V lookup: CDR1 SQVTM, CDR2 ANQGSEA. The CDR3 is 17 residues long. The CDR3 DNA sequence: TGCAGCGTAGGCCAATCTCGAGACTCCAGCTCCTACAATGAGCAGTTCTTC. As protein: CSVGQSRDSSSYNEQFF.